The next 30 T cell receptor beta chains were all read from a single sample in a study of control samples from healthy donors and cancer patients. The data were produced by immunoSEQ multiplex PCR, yet TCRdb's version contains in-frame clones alone and is incomplete. The repertoire holds about 130,000 clones, with roughly 90% as singletons. The source material was blood. Receptor source: a young man in good health.

V and J are TRBV15 and TRBJ1-1, with 7 bases lining up with TRBD1. Germline V gene lookup returns CDR1 LNHNV and CDR2 YYDKDF (reference sequence). The CDR3 is 13 residues long. V lost 8 bases and J lost 1; bases outside the gene matches: 4. CDR3 in DNA: TGTGCCACCGGGGGACAGCCGAACACTGAAGCTTTCTTT. It translates to CATGGQPNTEAFF.

About this clone: Other nucleotide sequences from this sample produce the same CDR3. V and J are TRBV19 and TRBJ1-5; no definite D call. Germline lookup yields CDR1 LNHDA and CDR2 SQIVND (reference sequence). This CDR3 comprises 16 residues. V lost 0 bases and J 5 bases, leaving 14 bases between the germline ends. The CDR3 region is CASSIDIGRIDQPQHF. The CDR3 DNA is TGTGCCAGTAGTATAGATATAGGACGAATAGATCAGCCCCAGCATTTT.

The CDR3 sequence: CASRTTETQYF. The CDR3 DNA reads TGTGCCAGCAGGACCACAGAGACCCAGTACTTC. The rearrangement links TRBV6-5 to TRBJ2-5; D not resolved. The CDR3 extends over 11 amino acids. The ends were cut back, 6 bases at V and 4 bases at J, with 6 bases in the middle. Germline V gene data show CDR1 as MNHEY and CDR2 as SVGAGI.

J is TRBJ2-7 and V is TRBV5-4; 11 nucleotides line up with TRBD2. Trimming took 1 base from V and 4 from J; bases not matched to a gene: 7. The CDR3 has 16 residues. Germline-derived CDR1 and CDR2 are SGHNT and YYREEE (reference sequence). This CDR3 is CASSLSGASGRYEQYF. The CDR3, as DNA: TGTGCCAGCAGCTTGTCTGGGGCTAGCGGGAGGTACGAGCAGTACTTC.

The V and J genes are TRBV7-3 and TRBJ2-7; D remains unclear. The V gene's germline CDR1 is SGHTA and CDR2 FQGTGA. The germline V and J ends were trimmed by 2 bases and 1 base, with 9 bases remaining between them. The CDR3 is 14 residues long. The CDR3 loop reads CASSLSGGSYEQYF. The CDR3 DNA follows: TGTGCCAGCAGCTTATCCGGCGGTTCCTACGAGCAGTACTTC.

The chain recombines TRBV2 with TRBJ2-6, with D tentatively TRBD1 (6 bases). Trimming left V 5 bases short and J 2 bases short, with 10 bases between. Germline V gene lookup returns CDR1 SNHLY and CDR2 FYNNEI. CDR3 size: 15 residues. The CDR3 nucleotides are TGTGCCAGCAGTCCGACAGGAGCTGGGGCCAACGTCCTGACTTTC. This translates into CASSPTGAGANVLTF.

The chain recombines TRBV3-1 (or the pseudogene TRBV3-2) with TRBJ1-6; no firm D call. The CDR3 runs to 13 residues. Germline CDR1 LGHDT, CDR2 YNNKEL (reference sequence). V was cut by 0 bases and J by 16 bases, with 13 bases left in between. The CDR3 coding sequence is TGTGCCAGCAGCCAAGAGGTATCGGGCTCACTCCACTTT. Protein: CASSQEVSGSLHF.

The chain joins TRBV28 to TRBJ2-1; 9 bases agree with TRBD2. This CDR3 comprises 15 residues. Germline assignment: CDR1 MDHEN and CDR2 SYDVKM. Trimming took 5 bases from V and 5 from J; bases not matched to a gene: 7. For the CDR3, the DNA is TGTGCCAGCAGTCTATCGGGACTAGCCAACAATGAGCAGTTCTTC. This encodes CASSLSGLANNEQFF. The whole variable domain, filled in from reference TRBV28 and TRBJ2-1, reads DVKVTQSSRYLVKRTGEKVFLECVQDMDHENMFWYRQDPGLGLRLIYFSYDVKMKEKGDIPEGYSVSREKKERFSLILESASTNQTSMYLCASSLSGLANNEQFFGPGTRLTVL.

The chain carries TRBV24-1 and TRBJ2-3, with D possibly TRBD2 on 5 matching bases. Germline loops: CDR1 KGHDR, CDR2 SFDVKD. The CDR3 sequence is 14 residues long. V was clipped by 1 base and J by 6 bases, with 10 bases between them. The CDR3 nucleotides read TGTGCCACCAGTGATTTCGGGGTTCCGGATACGCAGTATTTT. Protein sequence: CATSDFGVPDTQYF.

This rearrangement joins TRBV14 to TRBJ2-3; D remains unclear. CDR3 length equals 14 residues. Germline V CDR1 and CDR2: SGHDN, FVKESK. Deletions cut 4 bases from V and 2 bases from J, with 10 bases between. CDR3 DNA sequence: TGTGCCAGCAGCCCGCAAGATAACACAGATACGCAGTATTTT. This gives the protein CASSPQDNTDTQYF.

The V and J genes are TRBV23-1 and TRBJ2-1, with D perhaps TRBD2 (5 bases). TRBV23-1 is annotated as an ORF whose role is uncertain. The CDR3 runs 17 residues. V lost 4 bases and J 0 bases, leaving 16 bases between the germline ends. CDR3 residues: CASSPRGISSSYNEQFF. CDR3 in DNA: TGCGCCAGCAGTCCTCGAGGGATATCGAGCTCCTACAATGAGCAGTTCTTC.

The rearrangement uses TRBV11-2 and TRBJ2-5; 7 positions match TRBD2. This CDR3 has 17 residues. From germline, CDR1 is SGHAT and CDR2 FQNNGV. Trimming cost V 5 bases and J 5 bases; bases outside gene matches: 17. This CDR3 reads CASSAETSLRIVETQYF. For the CDR3, the DNA is TGTGCCAGCAGCGCCGAGACTAGCCTTCGGATTGTGGAGACCCAGTACTTC.

The chain links TRBV11-2 to TRBJ2-1; possibly TRBD2 for D (5 bases). Germline CDR1 and CDR2: SGHAT and FQNNGV. The CDR3 totals 14 residues. Trimming removed 5 bases at V and 4 bases at J, with 12 bases between. The CDR3 DNA follows: TGTGCCAGCAGCCTCCGGGAACAGTACAATGAGCAGTTCTTC. Amino acid sequence: CASSLREQYNEQFF.

CDR3 nucleotide sequence: TGTGCCAGCAGCCCACCAGGTTTGTACGAGCAGTACTTC. It encodes CASSPPGLYEQYF. The J gene is TRBJ2-7, the V gene TRBV3-1 (or the pseudogene TRBV3-2); D gene uncertain. The CDR3 totals 13 residues. V lost 4 bases, J lost 4 bases, and 11 bases lay in between. Germline loops: CDR1 LGHDT, CDR2 YNNKEL (reference sequence).

The chain is built from TRBV4-3 and TRBJ1-1; D may be TRBD1 (5 bases). Trimming removed 0 bases at V and 3 bases at J, with 8 bases between. Germline CDR1 is LGHNA and CDR2 is YSLEER. This CDR3 region has 14 residues. The CDR3 DNA sequence: TGCGCCAGCAGCCAAGATTTGGGGGACACTGAAGCTTTCTTT. Translated, it gives CASSQDLGDTEAFF.

This clone was observed a handful of times. V gene TRBV10-3 combines with J gene TRBJ1-5; D unresolved. V lost 5 bases, J lost 7 bases, and 12 bases lay in between. Germline V gives CDR1 ENHRY, CDR2 SYGVKD. The CDR3 is made up of 13 amino acids. The CDR3 is CAISSWEQQPQHF. The CDR3 DNA follows: TGTGCCATCAGTTCTTGGGAGCAGCAGCCCCAGCATTTT.

The chain links TRBV6-5 to TRBJ2-2; the D gene is possibly TRBD2 (5 bases). V was trimmed by 5 bases and J by 7 bases, leaving 11 bases between them. CDR3 length: 13 residues. Germline lookup yields CDR1 MNHEY and CDR2 SVGAGI. For the CDR3, the DNA is TGTGCCAGCAGTCCGCTCCGGGGCGGGGAGCTGTTTTTT. Translated: CASSPLRGGELFF.

The J gene is TRBJ1-2, the V gene TRBV27; D not certain. With 5 bases removed from V and 1 base from J, the gap between germline ends came to 23 bases. CDR1 is MNHEY, CDR2 SMNVEV, per germline (reference sequence). CDR3 length: 18 amino acids. The CDR3 loop is CASSPPRPRLPFNYGYTF. CDR3 nucleotides: TGTGCCAGCAGTCCCCCCCGACCGAGACTACCTTTTAACTATGGCTACACCTTC.

V is TRBV7-3 and J is TRBJ2-3; possibly TRBD2 for D (6 bases). The CDR3 spans 15 residues. Germline V gene sequence: CDR1 SGHTA, CDR2 FQGTGA. The ends were cut back, 1 base at V and 6 bases at J, with 14 bases in the middle. The chain's CDR3 is CASSLNSGQGDTQYF. Written as DNA, the CDR3 is TGTGCCAGCAGCTTAAATAGCGGCCAAGGGGATACGCAGTATTTT.

The CDR3 loop reads CASSLGLGRSDGYEQYF. As DNA, the CDR3 is TGCGCCAGCAGCTTGGGCCTCGGACGTTCGGATGGCTACGAGCAGTACTTC. This sequence joins TRBV5-1 and TRBJ2-7; unclear D gene. The germline gives CDR1 SGHRS, CDR2 YFSETQ. The germline V and J ends were trimmed by 0 bases and 3 bases, with 19 bases remaining between them. The CDR3 has 17 residues.

Here the CDR3 reads CASSSGVGTGTYEQYF. DNA of the CDR3: TGTGCCAGCAGCTCCGGGGTTGGGACAGGGACCTACGAGCAGTACTTC. The chain links TRBV7-2 to TRBJ2-7; 9 nucleotides match TRBD1. The CDR3 contains 16 residues. V shed 4 bases and J 2 bases; nucleotides not matched to a gene: 9. Per the germline V gene, CDR1 is SGHTA and CDR2 is FQGNSA.

The rearrangement uses TRBV27 and TRBJ2-7, with 7 bases fitting TRBD1. CDR1 is MNHEY, CDR2 SMNVEV, per germline (reference sequence). The trim removed 4 bases at V and 7 bases at J, leaving 4 bases unmatched. This CDR3 has 12 residues. The DNA of the CDR3 is TGTGCCAGCAGTTCACAGGGGTCTGAGCAGTACTTC. Its protein is CASSSQGSEQYF.

The V gene is TRBV27, the J gene TRBJ1-1; a possible D gene is TRBD1 (6 bases). Germline CDR1 and CDR2: MNHEY and SMNVEV (reference sequence). The V end lost 3 bases, the J end lost 5 bases, and 13 bases lay between the germline ends. The CDR3 runs 14 residues. This CDR3 is CASSFTGMWTEAFF. In DNA, the CDR3 is TGTGCCAGCAGTTTTACAGGGATGTGGACTGAAGCTTTCTTT.

This clone was observed many times. This chain uses TRBV27 with TRBJ1-2, with D uncertain. Germline V gene lookup returns CDR1 MNHEY and CDR2 SMNVEV (reference sequence). With 6 bases removed from V and 2 bases from J, the gap between germline ends came to 10 bases. The CDR3 runs 13 residues. The CDR3 here is CASRDRPNYGYTF. The CDR3 DNA follows: TGTGCCAGCAGGGACCGCCCCAACTATGGCTACACCTTC.

The chain has TRBV6-2 or TRBV6-3 and TRBJ1-1; a possible D gene is TRBD1 (6 bases). V was shortened by 6 bases and J by 1 base, with 15 bases between the two germline ends. The germline V gene has CDR1 MNHEY and CDR2 SVGEGT. The CDR3 totals 15 residues. The CDR3 region is CASSLGGLENTEAFF. The CDR3 bases are TGTGCCAGCAGCCTAGGGGGTCTCGAGAACACTGAAGCTTTCTTT.

The chain couples TRBV5-1 to TRBJ1-2; no definite D call. Trimming pared 4 bases from V and 3 bases from J, leaving 19 bases between. This CDR3 spans 16 amino acids. From germline, CDR1 is SGHRS and CDR2 YFSETQ. The CDR3 region is CASSGSGPPEDYGYTF. The CDR3 coding sequence is TGCGCCAGCAGCGGTTCCGGGCCCCCCGAGGACTATGGCTACACCTTC. The variable domain in full, completed from reference TRBV5-1 and TRBJ1-2, reads KAGVTQTPRYLIKTRGQQVTLSCSPISGHRSVSWYQQTPGQGLQFLFEYFSETQRNKGNFPGRFSGRQFSNSRSEMNVSTLELGDSALYLCASSGSGPPEDYGYTFGSGTRLTVV.

The CDR3 loop reads CASSQIGTHEQFF. The DNA for the CDR3 is TGTGCCAGCAGCCAAATAGGGACACATGAGCAGTTCTTC. The V and J genes are TRBV14 and TRBJ2-1; tentative D call: TRBD1 (6 bases). There are 13 residues in the CDR3. V shed 2 bases and J shed 8 bases, with 10 bases lying between them. Germline V lookup: CDR1 SGHDN, CDR2 FVKESK. Together with reference TRBV14 and TRBJ2-1, the CDR3 gives the full variable domain: EAGVTQFPSHSVIEKGQTVTLRCDPISGHDNLYWYRRVMGKEIKFLLHFVKESKQDESGMPNNRFLAERTGGTYSTLKVQPAELEDSGVYFCASSQIGTHEQFFGPGTRLTVL.

V and J are TRBV21-1 and TRBJ2-1; TRBD2 is the table's D call and was not checked against the DNA. TRBV21-1 is shown as a pseudogene. The CDR3 length is 15 residues. The chain's CDR3 is CASSKGLANYNEQFF. Here the CDR3 DNA reads TGTGCCAGCAGCAAGGGACTAGCGAATTACAATGAGCAGTTCTTC.

This sequence joins TRBV10-1 and TRBJ2-3; D is unresolved. V lost 8 bases and J 5 bases, leaving 8 bases between the germline ends. The CDR3 consists of 11 residues. Germline V lookup: CDR1 WNHNN, CDR2 SYGVQD (reference sequence). The CDR3 loop reads CASGKGDTQYF. Here the CDR3 DNA reads TGCGCCAGCGGAAAGGGAGATACGCAGTATTTT.

V is TRBV30 and J is TRBJ2-7, with a weak D call TRBD1 (7 bases). Per germline, CDR1 GTSNPN and CDR2 SVGIG (reference sequence). This CDR3 has 13 amino acids. Trimming removed 7 bases at V and 1 base at J, with 14 bases between. CDR3 sequence (DNA): TGTGCCTTCTTCGGGGGACAGTCCTACGAGCAGTACTTC. Protein product: CAFFGGQSYEQYF.